A single sample gave rise to the 18 T cell receptor beta chains below, sequenced in a study of regulatory T cells in long-lasting Graves disease. Building of the TCR beta libraries involved iRepertoire HTBI primers and Arm-PCR of CDR3 regions. TCRdb used MiXCR to reprocess the multiplex PCR reads, holding one entry per CDR3 protein. The top ten hold about 25% of the sample, which has 420,000 or so distinct CDR3 sequences, 16% seen once. The sample's time point: newly diagnosed GD, antithyroid drugs for less than 3 months. Researchers made the TCR library from RNA that was extracted from PBMCs. These data were likewise used in another study, on T cells in Graves' hyperthyroidism and ophthalmopathy.

Material: peripheral blood mononuclear cells (PBMCs), obtained at new diagnosis, from a patient treated with antithyroid drugs. These receptors were taken from a woman younger than 35 with Graves disease.

This clonotype showed up just a few times. The junction differs from germline at one of its ends, possibly a read error. The genes are TRBV11-1 and TRBJ2-4; TRBD2 aligns across 7 bases. Germline CDR1 reads SGHAT; CDR2 reads FQDESV (reference sequence). The CDR3 spans 16 residues. The CDR3 coding sequence is TGCGCCAGCAGCCATCAAGCCGCCGGCGGGGGAAACATTCAGTACTTC. Translated: CASSHQAAGGGNIQYF.

In its sample, this clonotype was seen many times. CDR3 sequence: CSVEGLRGQETQYF. The CDR3 region has the DNA TGCAGCGTTGAAGGGTTACGAGGGCAAGAGACCCAGTACTTC. This chain uses TRBV29-1 with TRBJ2-5, with D tentatively TRBD2 (5 bases). Germline lookup yields CDR1 SQVTM and CDR2 ANQGSEA. This CDR3 is built from 14 residues. V was pared by 1 base and J by 2 bases, with 11 bases between.

There are many counts of this clonotype. The rearrangement uses TRBV15 and TRBJ2-3, with 8 bases aligning to TRBD1. Germline assignment: CDR1 LNHNV and CDR2 YYDKDF (reference sequence). The CDR3 runs 16 residues. The V and J ends lost 3 bases and 2 bases, in that order; junction bases with no gene match: 7. CDR3 DNA: TGTGCCACCAGCAGGTCACCGGGACAGGCCACAGATACGCAGTATTTT. Protein product: CATSRSPGQATDTQYF.

There are many counts of this clonotype. The chain has TRBV6-1 and TRBJ2-7; possible D gene TRBD1, 6 bases. Germline lookup yields CDR1 MNHNS and CDR2 SASEGT. This CDR3 spans 14 amino acids. The V end lost 6 bases, the J end lost 3 bases, and 15 bases lay between the germline ends. The CDR3 sequence: CASSLTTGSYEQYF. In nucleotides, the CDR3 is TGTGCCAGCAGCCTTACGACAGGTAGCTACGAGCAGTACTTC.

The V call is TRBV27, the J call TRBJ1-3; D perhaps matches TRBD1 (5 bases). The V end was cut by 2 bases, the J end by 8 bases, with 16 bases between. The germline V gene encodes CDR1 MNHEY and CDR2 SMNVEV (reference sequence). There are 15 residues in the CDR3. The CDR3 nucleotides are TGTGCCAGCAGTTTAAGGGCAGGGTCCCCGGACACCATATATTTT. Its translation is CASSLRAGSPDTIYF.

This chain connects TRBV4-3 to TRBJ2-7; D remains ambiguous. This CDR3 spans 14 amino acids. Germline values: CDR1 LGHNA, CDR2 YSLEER. The V and J ends lost 4 bases and 1 base respectively, with 11 bases between them. The CDR3 bases are TGCGCCAGCAGCCCGGACCCCGGGTCCTACGAGCAGTACTTC. It encodes CASSPDPGSYEQYF.

The chain uses TRBV6-5 and TRBJ2-5; 7 bases are a match to TRBD1. The CDR3 has 17 residues. CDR1 and CDR2 from the germline V gene are MNHEY and SVGAGI. V lost 4 bases and J lost 2; bases outside the gene matches: 13. In nucleotides, the CDR3 is TGTGCCAGCAGTTCCCCTATTATGGCAGGGGGTCAAGAGACCCAGTACTTC. This codes for CASSSPIMAGGQETQYF.

This clonotype came up many times. The chain has TRBV2 and TRBJ2-3; 10 bases align to TRBD2. The V and J ends lost 10 bases and 6 bases, in that order; junction bases with no gene match: 4. The CDR3 is 12 amino acids. Germline V gene sequence: CDR1 SNHLY, CDR2 FYNNEI. Here the CDR3 DNA reads TGTGCCACCGGACTAGCGGTTGATACGCAGTATTTT. It encodes CATGLAVDTQYF.

This clonotype was seen ten or more times. The CDR3 DNA sequence: TGTGCCAGCAGTGTGGGACTAGCGGGATCCCAAGAGACCCAGTACTTC. Residues: CASSVGLAGSQETQYF. The rearrangement uses TRBV6-1 and TRBJ2-5; TRBD2 aligns across 13 bases. J lost 1 base, V lost 4 bases, and 3 bases had no gene match. Germline values: CDR1 MNHNS, CDR2 SASEGT. This CDR3 spans 16 amino acids.

This clonotype has a handful of counts. The chain links TRBV7-2 to TRBJ1-5; D gene ambiguous. This CDR3 comprises 15 residues. Trimming pared 1 base from V and 0 bases from J, leaving 7 bases between. Germline assignment: CDR1 SGHTA and CDR2 FQGNSA. The CDR3 DNA reads TGTGCCAGCAGCTTAGTTCCTTATAGCAATCAGCCCCAGCATTTT. Protein sequence: CASSLVPYSNQPQHF.

This clonotype was observed at least ten times. The chain is built from TRBV2 and TRBJ2-1, with D hard to call. Looked up from germline, CDR1 is SNHLY and CDR2 is FYNNEI. V lost 4 bases, J lost 0 bases, and 16 bases lay in between. This CDR3 has 17 residues. The CDR3 loop is CASSAVLPVSSYNEQFF. The CDR3 DNA reads TGTGCCAGCAGTGCCGTCTTACCGGTGAGCTCCTACAATGAGCAGTTCTTC.

This clonotype was observed at least ten times. The V gene is TRBV6-9, the J gene TRBJ2-2; tentative D call: TRBD2 (7 bases). The CDR3 is 14 residues long. Per the germline V gene, CDR1 is MNHGY and CDR2 is SVAAGI. The germline V and J ends were trimmed by 3 bases and 5 bases, with 10 bases remaining between them. Here the CDR3 DNA reads TGTGCCAGCAGTTACAGCGGGACAACCGGGGAGCTGTTTTTT. As protein: CASSYSGTTGELFF.

This clonotype came up a few times. This chain links TRBV24-1 with TRBJ2-2; 10 bases align to TRBD1. J was trimmed by 6 bases and V by 4 bases; bases with no gene match: 7. The CDR3 sequence is 16 residues long. The germline gives CDR1 KGHDR, CDR2 SFDVKD. The chain's CDR3 is CATSENRDRGSGELFF. Here the CDR3 DNA reads TGTGCCACCAGTGAGAATCGGGACAGGGGATCCGGGGAGCTGTTTTTT.

The table lists this clonotype with many counts. The chain is built from TRBV18 and TRBJ2-1, with 9 bases identical to TRBD1. Germline CDR1 is KGHSH and CDR2 is LQKENI. Trimming took 2 bases from V and 1 from J; bases not matched to a gene: 3. There are 16 residues in the CDR3. The CDR3 loop is CASSPEGQGSYNEQFF. CDR3 DNA sequence: TGTGCCAGCTCACCAGAGGGACAGGGATCCTACAATGAGCAGTTCTTC.

This clonotype occurred a few times. The chain joins TRBV3-1 to TRBJ2-7; TRBD2 matches 7 bases. V was pared by 5 bases and J by 9 bases, with 19 bases of the junction left unmatched. The germline V gene encodes CDR1 LGHDT and CDR2 YNNKEL (reference sequence). The CDR3 is 16 amino acids. DNA of the CDR3: TGTGCCAGCAGCTCGACACGGACTAGTAAGAGTAAGGTGCAGTACTTC. This codes for CASSSTRTSKSKVQYF.

The chain employs TRBV27 and TRBJ2-7; 8 nucleotides line up with TRBD1. CDR1 is MNHEY, CDR2 SMNVEV, per germline (reference sequence). This CDR3 has 13 residues. V lost 6 bases to trimming and J lost 3 bases; unmatched junction nucleotides: 4. This CDR3 reads CASRDRERYEQYF. The CDR3 DNA is TGTGCCAGCAGGGACAGGGAACGCTACGAGCAGTACTTC.

This clonotype has at least ten counts. The V gene is TRBV6-1, the J gene TRBJ2-7, with 9 bases aligning to TRBD2. This CDR3 has 14 residues. Looked up from germline, CDR1 is MNHNS and CDR2 is SASEGT. With 7 bases clipped from V and 2 bases from J, the junction kept 6 bases outside the gene matches. The CDR3 sequence: CASKWTSATYEQYF. CDR3 nucleotides: TGTGCCAGCAAGTGGACTAGCGCGACCTACGAGCAGTACTTC.

This clonotype was counted at least ten times. The rearrangement links TRBV2 to TRBJ1-3; TRBD1 is a possible D gene (6 bases). The germline V gene has CDR1 SNHLY and CDR2 FYNNEI. Trimming cost V 3 bases and J 0 bases, with 12 bases left between them. CDR3 length: 16 amino acids. The CDR3 loop is CASSDLTGYSGNTIYF. CDR3 DNA: TGTGCCAGCAGTGACCTGACAGGTTACTCTGGAAACACCATATATTTT. Drawing the rest from reference TRBV2 and TRBJ1-3, the complete variable domain is EPEVTQTPSHQVTQMGQEVILRCVPISNHLYFYWYRQILGQKVEFLVSFYNNEISEKSEIFDDQFSVERPDGSNFTLKIRSTKLEDSAMYFCASSDLTGYSGNTIYFGEGSWLTVV.